The 2 T cell receptor beta chains given below trace back to one sample, sequenced in a study of metastatic and nonmetastatic thyroid tumors. None of the patients had undergone any treatment ahead of thyroid surgery. TCRdb reprocessed the PCR reads using MiXCR. The sample carries about 14,000 clones, over 25% recorded once. Specimen: tumor tissue. The receptors come from a female donor with papillary thyroid cancer or a benign thyroid nodule (not recorded which). Some clones in this sample may be carry-over from other donors' samples.

This clone appeared many times. The V call is TRBV2, the J call TRBJ2-5; 9 nucleotides line up with TRBD2. The germline V gene has CDR1 SNHLY and CDR2 FYNNEI. The CDR3 loop spans 15 amino acids. V lost 6 bases to trimming and J lost 5 bases; unmatched junction nucleotides: 10. CDR3 residues: CASRPSGTYSETQYF. CDR3 sequence (DNA): TGTGCCAGCAGGCCTAGCGGGACCTATTCCGAGACCCAGTACTTC. The variable domain in full, completed from reference TRBV2 and TRBJ2-5, reads EPEVTQTPSHQVTQMGQEVILRCVPISNHLYFYWYRQILGQKVEFLVSFYNNEISEKSEIFDDQFSVERPDGSNFTLKIRSTKLEDSAMYFCASRPSGTYSETQYFGPGTRLLVL.

This clone was counted at least ten times. The genes are TRBV11-3 and TRBJ1-1, with TRBD1 as a possible D gene (5 bases). The CDR3 is made up of 15 amino acids. Germline assignment: CDR1 SGHNT and CDR2 YENEEA. V gave up 1 base and J gave up 2 bases, with 11 bases separating them. CDR3 in DNA: TGTGCCAGCAGCTTAGTTCCGGGGACCAACACTGAAGCTTTCTTT. As protein: CASSLVPGTNTEAFF.